The T cell receptor beta chain described here comes from a study of T cell repertoires in cytomegalovirus infection. Study at large: Well-studied HLA-B-restricted CMV epitopes were used in the study alongside recently identified HLA-C-restricted ones. Indicated by public TCR beta signatures were CMV infection and matching HLA type.

The CDR3 spans 14 residues. V was pared by 8 bases and J by 2 bases, with 15 bases between. Each CDR3 protein gets one entry after TCRdb re-called the reads with MiXCR. Among some 700,000 distinct CDR3 sequences listed, 33% were seen once. A few counts support this clonotype. What it recognizes is unknown. Study-level findings and limits: Identification of carriers of CMV plus the relevant HLA was performed using cumulative public TCR beta family frequency.

V and J are TRBV12-3 or TRBV12-4 and TRBJ2-5; D is unclear. The source was cultured PBMCs, collected from culture after CMV antigen stimulation. The clonotype originates from a human donor in good health (CMV status not recorded). Some clones in this sample may be carry-over from other donors' samples. The CDR3 region is CASSRGVTQETQYF. CDR3 coding DNA: TGTGCCAGCTCTCGTGGGGTCACGCAAGAGACCCAGTACTTC.